The clone carrying this TCR beta chain was picked up a small number of times. Its specificity is unknown. TCR cDNA, made by 5'RACE template switching, carried an added universal primer site and UMIs. In TCRdb, the 5' RACE reads were re-called with MiXCR into one record per CDR3 protein. The profile shows about 330,000 distinct CDR3 sequences, roughly 8.6% of them singletons. The data were taken from a study of T cells after yellow fever vaccination. The wider study: Preparation of fractions with low cell numbers was performed using SMART-Seq v4 Ultra Low Input.

Study observations and caveats: Among primary-vaccination clones, most reappeared after the booster, at 95% to 96% for CD4 and roughly 90% for CD8. CD4 and CD8 compartments shared a small share of clonotypes.

The germline CDR1 and CDR2 sequences are SGHRS and YFSETQ. Trimming cost V 3 bases and J 2 bases, with 11 bases left between them. This CDR3 spans 14 amino acids. The chain has TRBV5-1 and TRBJ2-5; D perhaps matches TRBD1 (6 bases). This receptor was taken from a young man who received the YFV17D yellow fever vaccine. The sample in question was PBMCs, obtained about 49 days after the first yellow fever vaccination. The CDR3 region is CASSSGVPQETQYF. CDR3 nucleotides: TGCGCCAGCAGCTCAGGGGTACCTCAAGAGACCCAGTACTTC.